These T cell receptor beta chains were read from a single sample in a study of T cells in Graves' hyperthyroidism and ophthalmopathy. Using its own MiXCR run on the multiplex PCR reads, TCRdb lists one record per CDR3 protein. The repertoire has 600,000 to 750,000 distinct CDR3 sequences, around a sixth of them found once; the top ten carry 15% to 17%. The source material was blood. These receptors came from a man aged 50 to 60 with Graves' hyperthyroidism. Both conserved end residues are part of each CDR3. Fields, in order: V gene, D gene, CDR3 protein. A D gene is named only where the DNA matches it firmly.

TRBV20-1,-,CSARGPGTNYNSPLHF
TRBV19,-,CASSKGQPTYNEQFF
TRBV30,TRBD1,CAWSVGTGAAFLIRNEQFF
TRBV3-1,-,CASSHTGSEQPQHF
TRBV6-1,-,CASRVEGNEKLFF
TRBV28,-,CASSGRVATGELFF
TRBV30,-,CAWTPDSFYGYTF
TRBV7-3,TRBD2,CASSSDGGRAYEQYF
TRBV6-1,-,CASSETYEKLFF
TRBV9,-,CASSDGTAVLYEQYF
TRBV28,-,CASSILTDTQYF
TRBV20-1,TRBD2,CSASPGLAGNYETQYF
TRBV9,-,CASSVGRHGAYEQYF
TRBV19,TRBD1,CASSIDLTGERNQPQHF
TRBV7-3,TRBD2,CASSLNPPTSGINEQFF
TRBV2,-,CASGWGASNQPQHF
TRBV19,-,CASTITRADSNYGYTF
TRBV9,TRBD2,CASSVGGSQTGELFF
TRBV9,-,CASSADWWNTEAFF
TRBV24-1,TRBD1,CATSGQGLAGANVLTF
TRBV27,TRBD2,CASSTSGWDNEQFF
TRBV9,-,CASSVGSIGETQYF
TRBV9,-,CASSVASAGTAYEQYF
TRBV7-9,TRBD2,CASSRQRESYEQYF
TRBV7-2,TRBD1,CASRFSGQVIYGYTF
TRBV2,-,CASSEIRYEQYF
TRBV24-1,TRBD1,CATSDGQGTGANVLTF
TRBV6-5,-,CASSYKQGYGYTF
TRBV28,-,CASSSVSGPYGYTF
TRBV28,TRBD1,CAKGQGEDDGYTF
TRBV12-3/TRBV12-4,-,CASIDSRGSETQYF
TRBV6-2/TRBV6-3,TRBD2,CASSYSAGLADNTGELFF
TRBV14,TRBD2,CASSRTGGLADTQYF
TRBV18,-,CASELVANTEAFF
TRBV11-2,TRBD1,CASSSRTGGKYEQYF
TRBV28,-,CASSYDGGSTYEQYF
TRBV24-1,-,CATSGGDSYEQYF
TRBV3-1,-,CASSQVVSSNNEQFF
TRBV2,-,CASSEALGLGGNTIYF
TRBV5-5,TRBD2,CASSLPGLAGSDTQYF
TRBV7-2,-,CASSKYNAPYEQYF
TRBV29-1,-,CSSRDLGNQPETQYF
TRBV12-5,TRBD1,CASGLVLGTGNYEQYF
TRBV7-9,TRBD1,CASSSQGAQSEAFF
TRBV6-5,-,CASSYSQGTEAFF
TRBV5-6,-,CASSLYSAGYTGELFF
TRBV7-2,TRBD2,CASSLLAGGQGTTDTQYF
TRBV19,-,CASRHVGATEAFF
TRBV30,-,CAWSQGGVVYEQYF
TRBV28,-,CASSLAGIVYNEQFF
TRBV19,TRBD2,CASNLAGSYNEQFF
TRBV6-2/TRBV6-3,TRBD2,CASNPGGASGRGNEQFF
TRBV6-5,TRBD2,CASSYLREGRGEQYF
TRBV19,-,CASSIDEKYGYTF
TRBV7-9,TRBD1,CASSSEQGNGQPQHF